This TCR beta chain was obtained from a study of graft-versus-host responses after intestinal transplantation. Study-level information: Induction with anti-thymocyte globulin, then tacrolimus and steroids for three to four years, was given to all recipients.

On this clone: Its antigen is unknown.

This CDR3 region has 16 residues. V lost 2 bases and J 0 bases, leaving 11 bases between the germline ends. Per the germline V gene, CDR1 is SGHNT and CDR2 is YYREEE (reference sequence). TCRdb keeps only in-frame clones here, not all; method: immunoSEQ multiplex PCR. The sample carries more than 65,000 clones, over 75% recorded once. This clonotype was obtained from a human donor who was the organ donor for an intestinal transplant. The sequencing here drew on unstimulated CD4+ T cells sorted from spleen or lymph node cells, taken before transplant. The V gene is TRBV5-4, the J gene TRBJ1-4; weak D call: TRBD1 (5 bases). The CDR3 coding sequence is TGTGCCAGCAGCTTTGGAGGGGACGCAACTAATGAAAAACTGTTTTTT. Translation gives CASSFGGDATNEKLFF. Combining the CDR3 with reference TRBV5-4 and TRBJ1-4 gives the whole variable domain ETGVTQSPTHLIKTRGQQVTLRCSSQSGHNTVSWYQQALGQGPQFIFQYYREEENGRGNFPPRFSGLQFPNYSSELNVNALELDDSALYLCASSFGGDATNEKLFFGSGTQLSVL.